This T cell receptor (beta chain) was recovered during a study of shared clonotypes between healthy human individuals. The germline gives CDR1 ENHRY, CDR2 SYGVKD. Trimming left V 6 bases short and J 6 bases short, with 21 bases between. This CDR3 has 16 amino acids. All participating donors were Caucasian adults from Nashville, Tennessee. General study findings and limits: Sampling included only blood; tissue repertoires likely differ.

Notes on this clone: Its antigen remains unidentified.

Some clones are missing from TCRdb's copy, which holds only in-frame ones; the method was immunoSEQ multiplex PCR. The top ten clones hold roughly 13% of a sample with fewer than 650,000 clones, roughly four fifths of them seen once. The source of this sequence is a woman aged 40 to 50 in good health. Some clones in this sample may be carry-over from other donors' samples. Sequencing input: PBMCs. The rearrangement uses TRBV10-3 and TRBJ1-5; a weak D match, TRBD1 (5 bases). This CDR3 reads CAISSAGAPSPQPQHF. The CDR3 DNA is TGTGCCATCAGCTCGGCCGGGGCCCCCAGCCCTCAGCCCCAGCATTTT.